The present T cell receptor beta chain was sequenced within a study of early T cells in non-severe SARS-CoV-2 infection. Points from the study as a whole: The VDJdb matching leaned toward anti-spike CD8 responses and overlooked private and CD4 specificities.

Trimming removed 2 bases from V and 1 base from J; junction bases left unmatched: 4. The CDR3 runs to 15 residues. Looked up from germline, CDR1 is MNHEY and CDR2 is SMNVEV (reference sequence). This clonotype has ten or more counts. What it binds is not known. Attached unique molecular identifiers marked individual cDNA molecules. TCRdb analysed the 5' RACE reads with MiXCR anew, one entry per CDR3 protein. Here the sample spans about 83,000 distinct CDR3 sequences, roughly an eighth being singletons. The chain recombines TRBV27 with TRBJ1-1; TRBD1 matches at 7 bases. What was sequenced was whole blood. The receptor was derived from an adult who was a healthcare worker with PCR-confirmed SARS-CoV-2 infection or an uninfected control (not recorded which). CDR3 protein: CASSLVRQGNTEAFF. In nucleotides, the CDR3 is TGTGCCAGCAGTTTAGTCCGACAGGGGAACACTGAAGCTTTCTTT.